This is a list of T cell receptor beta chains from one sample in a study of blood T cell repertoires in COVID-19. Here immunoSEQ multiplex PCR was the method, and the copy in TCRdb shows in-frame clones only, minus some. The table lists some 350,000 clones, roughly 87% of them singletons. Sequencing input: PBMCs or T cells enriched from blood (not recorded which). The receptors shown here come from a woman aged 25 to 45 who had recovered from COVID-19. Both conserved end residues are part of each CDR3. A D gene is named only where the DNA matches it firmly. Clone size is not always given. Where it is, it says once, few, many or a class for expanded clones.

size	J	D	V	DNA	CDR3
-	TRBJ2-3	-	TRBV5-1	TGCGCCAGCAGCTTGGGTCTGAGTAGCACAGATACGCAGTATTTT	CASSLGLSSTDTQYF
-	TRBJ2-2	-	TRBV19	TGTGCCAGTAGTCCCAAGGGGCAGACCGGGGAGCTGTTTTTT	CASSPKGQTGELFF
-	TRBJ2-6	-	TRBV5-4	TGTGCCAGCAGCCTTCTTCAAACCAGCTCTGGGGCCAACGTCCTGACTTTC	CASSLLQTSSGANVLTF
-	TRBJ2-1	-	TRBV5-8	TGTGCCAGCAGCCTACGACTTAGCTCCTACAATGAGCAGTTCTTC	CASSLRLSSYNEQFF
-	TRBJ2-1	TRBD2	TRBV7-9	TGTGCCAGCGTCCACTCCACTAGCGGGGGCCTTTCGGAGCAGTTCTTC	CASVHSTSGGLSEQFF
-	TRBJ1-2	-	TRBV4-1	TGCGCCAGCAGCCAAGATGGTACAGGTCCAATCTATGGCTACACCTTC	CASSQDGTGPIYGYTF
-	TRBJ2-7	TRBD2	TRBV7-9	TGTGCCAGCAGCTTCCCTCGACTAGCGGGGTCCTACGAGCAGTACTTC	CASSFPRLAGSYEQYF
once	TRBJ2-1	TRBD2	TRBV20-1	TGCAGCACTAGTACCGGGACTAGCGGAAATGAGCAGTTCTTC	CSTSTGTSGNEQFF
-	TRBJ1-5	-	TRBV18	TGTGCCAGCTCACCAAGGGGTTCTGGCAATCAGCCCCAGCATTTT	CASSPRGSGNQPQHF
-	TRBJ1-1	-	TRBV19	TGTGCCAGTAGTATAGATGGGGCAGCCTTTAACACTGAAGCTTTCTTT	CASSIDGAAFNTEAFF
-	TRBJ1-2	-	TRBV5-1	TGCGCCAGCAGCTTGGCCGGGGGGATTGCTAACTATGGCTACACCTTC	CASSLAGGIANYGYTF
few	TRBJ2-7	TRBD2	TRBV19	TGTGCCAGTACCCCGGGAGCGGGGAACTCCTACGAGCAGTACTTC	CASTPGAGNSYEQYF
-	TRBJ2-3	-	TRBV18	TGTGCCAGCTCACCTCAGCGGAGCACAGATACGCAGTATTTT	CASSPQRSTDTQYF
-	TRBJ2-7	TRBD2	TRBV27	TGTGCCAGCAGTTCTACGGGGGGGAACTACGAGCAGTACTTC	CASSSTGGNYEQYF
-	TRBJ1-1	-	TRBV4-1	TGCGCCAGCAGCCAAGAAGGCAGGGGCCTCACTGAAGCTTTCTTT	CASSQEGRGLTEAFF
few	TRBJ2-1	-	TRBV10-3	TGTGCCATCAGTGAAGAGGCTAATTGGGAGCAGTTCTTC	CAISEEANWEQFF
-	TRBJ2-5	-	TRBV7-6	TGTGCCAGCAGCTTAGGTAGCGGTCCTCCCCAAGAGACCCAGTACTTC	CASSLGSGPPQETQYF
once	TRBJ1-4	-	TRBV18	TGTGCCAGCTCACGATCCGACAGAGACAATGAAAAACTGTTTTTT	CASSRSDRDNEKLFF
-	TRBJ1-6	-	TRBV12-3/TRBV12-4	TGTGCCAGCAGTTTGAAAGCTGATTCACCCCTCCACTTT	CASSLKADSPLHF
once	TRBJ2-5	TRBD1	TRBV6-4	TGTGCCAGCAGCCGCGGACAGGCGAATGGGACCCAGTACTTC	CASSRGQANGTQYF
few	TRBJ2-7	-	TRBV25-1	TGTGCCAGCAGTGACGGACTATACGAGCAGTACTTC	CASSDGLYEQYF
-	TRBJ2-2	-	TRBV18	TGTGCCAGCTCACCGGGACTGAACACCGGGGAGCTGTTTTTT	CASSPGLNTGELFF
once	TRBJ2-1	-	TRBV7-9	TGTGCCAGCAGCCGAAATCAGGGCATGTCCAATGAGCAGTTCTTC	CASSRNQGMSNEQFF
-	TRBJ1-1	-	TRBV24-1	TGTGCCACCAGTAGCCGCCGAGACACTGAAGCTTTCTTT	CATSSRRDTEAFF
-	TRBJ1-1	-	TRBV18	TGTGCCAGCTCACCAACAGGGTGGACTGAAGCTTTCTTT	CASSPTGWTEAFF
-	TRBJ1-2	TRBD1	TRBV9	TGTGCCAGCAGCCCAGATCTCGGGACAGGGCTAACCTATGGCTACACCTTC	CASSPDLGTGLTYGYTF